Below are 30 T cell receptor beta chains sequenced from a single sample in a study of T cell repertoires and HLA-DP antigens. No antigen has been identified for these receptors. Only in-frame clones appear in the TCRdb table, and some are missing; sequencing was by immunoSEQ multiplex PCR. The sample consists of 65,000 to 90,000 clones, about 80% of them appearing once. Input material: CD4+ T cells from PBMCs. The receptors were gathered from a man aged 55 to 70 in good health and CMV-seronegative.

For the CDR3, the DNA is TGTGCCAGCAAGGGGGACCGACGAACCCGGTACTTC. Encoded protein: CASKGDRRTRYF. The V and J genes are TRBV2 and TRBJ2-7; D might be TRBD1 (6 bases). This CDR3 region has 12 residues. In germline, CDR1 is SNHLY, CDR2 FYNNEI. The V end lost 7 bases, the J end lost 12 bases, and 19 bases lay between the germline ends. The full variable domain, rest sourced from reference TRBV2 and TRBJ2-7, is EPEVTQTPSHQVTQMGQEVILRCVPISNHLYFYWYRQILGQKVEFLVSFYNNEISEKSEIFDDQFSVERPDGSNFTLKIRSTKLEDSAMYFCASKGDRRTRYFGPGTRLTVT.

This CDR3 is CASSQGPGEQETQYF. CDR3 DNA: TGTGCCAGCAGCCAGGGGCCAGGGGAGCAAGAGACCCAGTACTTC. The chain has TRBV7-3 and TRBJ2-5, with D perhaps matching TRBD1 (6 bases). Trimming took off 5 bases at V and 2 bases at J, with 15 bases between the two ends. This CDR3 has 15 residues. The germline gives CDR1 SGHTA, CDR2 FQGTGA.

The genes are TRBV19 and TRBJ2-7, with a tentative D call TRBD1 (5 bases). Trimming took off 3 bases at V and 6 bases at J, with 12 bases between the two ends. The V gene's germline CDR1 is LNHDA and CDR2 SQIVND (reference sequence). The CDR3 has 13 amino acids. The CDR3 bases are TGTGCCAGTAGTATTCACCAGGGCAGCGAGCAGTACGTC. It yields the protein CASSIHQGSEQYV.

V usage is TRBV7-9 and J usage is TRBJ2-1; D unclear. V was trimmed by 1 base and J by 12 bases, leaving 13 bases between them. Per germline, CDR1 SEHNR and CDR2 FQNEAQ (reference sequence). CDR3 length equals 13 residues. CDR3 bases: TGTGCCAGCAGCTTAGGAGGCAAGGGTGGGCAGTTCTTC. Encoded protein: CASSLGGKGGQFF. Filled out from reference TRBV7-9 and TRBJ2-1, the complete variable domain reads DTGVSQNPRHKITKRGQNVTFRCDPISEHNRLYWYRQTLGQGPEFLTYFQNEAQLEKSRLLSDRFSAERPKGSFSTLEIQRTEQGDSAMYLCASSLGGKGGQFFGPGTRLTVL.

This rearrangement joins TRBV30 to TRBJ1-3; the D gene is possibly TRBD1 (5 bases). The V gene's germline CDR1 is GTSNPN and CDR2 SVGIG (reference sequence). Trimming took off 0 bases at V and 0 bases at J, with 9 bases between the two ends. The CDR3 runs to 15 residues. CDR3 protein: CAWSVAGPSGNTIYF. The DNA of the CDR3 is TGTGCCTGGAGTGTAGCGGGACCCTCTGGAAACACCATATATTTT.

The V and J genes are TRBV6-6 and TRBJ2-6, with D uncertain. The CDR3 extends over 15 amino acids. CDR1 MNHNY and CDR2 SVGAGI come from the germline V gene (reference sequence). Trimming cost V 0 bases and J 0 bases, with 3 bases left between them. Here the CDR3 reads CASSYSPSGANVLTF. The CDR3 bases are TGTGCCAGCAGTTACTCACCCTCTGGGGCCAACGTCCTGACTTTC.

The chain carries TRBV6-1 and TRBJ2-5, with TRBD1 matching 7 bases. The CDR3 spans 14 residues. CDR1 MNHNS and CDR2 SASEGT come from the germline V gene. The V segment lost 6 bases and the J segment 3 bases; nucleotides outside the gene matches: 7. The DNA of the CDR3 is TGTGCCAGCAGCCCCCAGGGGGTGGAAGAGACCCAGTACTTC. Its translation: CASSPQGVEETQYF.

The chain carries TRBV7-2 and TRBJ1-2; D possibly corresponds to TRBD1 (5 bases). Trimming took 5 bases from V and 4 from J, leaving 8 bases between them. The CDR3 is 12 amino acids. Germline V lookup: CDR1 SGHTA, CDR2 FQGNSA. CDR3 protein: CASSTRAYGYTF. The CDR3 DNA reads TGTGCCAGCAGCACCAGGGCCTATGGCTACACCTTC.

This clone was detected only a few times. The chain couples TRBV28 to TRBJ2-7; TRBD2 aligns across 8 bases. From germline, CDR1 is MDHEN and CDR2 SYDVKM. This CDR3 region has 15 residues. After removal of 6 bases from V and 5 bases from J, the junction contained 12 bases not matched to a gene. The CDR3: CASSLSGVAGHEQYF. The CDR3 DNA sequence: TGTGCCAGCAGCCTTTCAGGAGTAGCGGGGCACGAGCAGTACTTC.

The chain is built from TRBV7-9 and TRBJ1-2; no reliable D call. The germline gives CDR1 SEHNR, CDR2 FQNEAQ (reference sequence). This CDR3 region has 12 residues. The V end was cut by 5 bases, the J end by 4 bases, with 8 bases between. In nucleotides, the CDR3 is TGTGCCAGCAGCCCCGACATCTATGGCTACACCTTC. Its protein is CASSPDIYGYTF.

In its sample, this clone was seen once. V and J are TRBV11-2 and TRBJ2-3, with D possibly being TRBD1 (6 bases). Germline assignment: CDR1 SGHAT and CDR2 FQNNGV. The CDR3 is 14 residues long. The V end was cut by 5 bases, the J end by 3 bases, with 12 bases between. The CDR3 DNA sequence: TGTGCCAGCAGCATCGACCAGGGGACAGATACGCAGTATTTT. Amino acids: CASSIDQGTDTQYF.

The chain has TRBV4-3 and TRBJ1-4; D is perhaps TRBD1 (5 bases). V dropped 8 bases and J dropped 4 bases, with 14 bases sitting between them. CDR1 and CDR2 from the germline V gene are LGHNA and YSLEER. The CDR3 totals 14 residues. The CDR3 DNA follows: TGCGCCAGCTCCTGGGGGGGGGTTAATGAAAAACTGTTTTTT. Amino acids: CASSWGGVNEKLFF.

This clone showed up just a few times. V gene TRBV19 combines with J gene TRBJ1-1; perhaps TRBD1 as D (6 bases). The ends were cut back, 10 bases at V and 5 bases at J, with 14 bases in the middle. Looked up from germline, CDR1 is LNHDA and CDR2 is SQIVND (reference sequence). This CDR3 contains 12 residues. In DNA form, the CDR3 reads TGTGCCACTAGGGGGGAGTATACTGAAGCTTTCTTT. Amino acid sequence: CATRGEYTEAFF. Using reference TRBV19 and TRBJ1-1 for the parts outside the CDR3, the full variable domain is DGGITQSPKYLFRKEGQNVTLSCEQNLNHDAMYWYRQDPGQGLRLIYYSQIVNDFQKGDIAEGYSVSREKKESFPLTVTSAQKNPTAFYLCATRGEYTEAFFGQGTRLTVV.

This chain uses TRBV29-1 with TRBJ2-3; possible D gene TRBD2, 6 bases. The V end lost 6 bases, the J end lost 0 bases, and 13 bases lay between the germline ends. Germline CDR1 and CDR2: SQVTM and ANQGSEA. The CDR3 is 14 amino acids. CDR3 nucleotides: TGCAGCGTGAATAGCGGAGCTAGCACAGATACGCAGTATTTT. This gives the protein CSVNSGASTDTQYF.

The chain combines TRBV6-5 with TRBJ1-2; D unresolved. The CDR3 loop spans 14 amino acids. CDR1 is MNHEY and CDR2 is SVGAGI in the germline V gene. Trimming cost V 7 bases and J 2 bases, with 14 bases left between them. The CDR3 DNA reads TGTGCCAGCACCATAGGACGGCCCAACTATGGCTACACCTTC. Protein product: CASTIGRPNYGYTF.

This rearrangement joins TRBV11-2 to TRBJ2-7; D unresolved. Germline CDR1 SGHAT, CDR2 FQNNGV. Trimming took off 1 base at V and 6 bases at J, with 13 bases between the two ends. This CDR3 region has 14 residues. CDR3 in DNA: TGTGCCAGCAGCTTAGTCAGTCCAGGTTTCGAGCAGTACGTC. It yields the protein CASSLVSPGFEQYV.

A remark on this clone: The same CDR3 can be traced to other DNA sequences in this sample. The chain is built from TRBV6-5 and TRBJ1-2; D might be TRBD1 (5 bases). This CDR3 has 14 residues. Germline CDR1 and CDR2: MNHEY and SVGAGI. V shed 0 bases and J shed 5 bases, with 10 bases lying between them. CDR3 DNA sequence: TGTGCCAGCAGTTACTCCCAGGGAAGGTATGGCTACACCTTC. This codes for CASSYSQGRYGYTF.

The CDR3 nucleotides are TGCAGCGCCCACAGGGATGAAAAACTGTTTTTT. It specifies CSAHRDEKLFF. The V and J genes are TRBV29-1 and TRBJ1-4, with D perhaps matching TRBD1 (6 bases). This CDR3 is 11 amino acids long. Trimming stripped 7 bases from V and 6 bases from J, with 9 bases between. Germline-derived CDR1 and CDR2 are SQVTM and ANQGSEA.

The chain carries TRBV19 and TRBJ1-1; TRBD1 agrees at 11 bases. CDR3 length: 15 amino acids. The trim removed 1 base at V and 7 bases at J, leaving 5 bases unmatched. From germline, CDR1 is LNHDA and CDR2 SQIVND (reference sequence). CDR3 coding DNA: TGTGCCAGTAGTATAGGAGGGACAGGGGGGATTGAAGCTTTCTTT. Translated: CASSIGGTGGIEAFF.

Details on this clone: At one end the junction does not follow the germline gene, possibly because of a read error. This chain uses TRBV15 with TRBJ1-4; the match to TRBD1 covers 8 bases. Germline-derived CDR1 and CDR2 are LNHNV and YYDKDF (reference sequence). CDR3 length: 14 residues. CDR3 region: CATSRDRGGEKLFF. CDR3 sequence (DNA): TGTGCCACCAGCCGAGACAGGGGAGGAGAAAAACTGTTTTTT.

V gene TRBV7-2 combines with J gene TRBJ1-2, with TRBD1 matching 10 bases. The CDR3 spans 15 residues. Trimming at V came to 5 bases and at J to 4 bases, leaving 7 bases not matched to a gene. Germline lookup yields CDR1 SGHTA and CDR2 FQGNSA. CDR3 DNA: TGTGCCAGCAGCCCACGACAGGGGGCTGGCTATGGCTACACCTTC. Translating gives CASSPRQGAGYGYTF.

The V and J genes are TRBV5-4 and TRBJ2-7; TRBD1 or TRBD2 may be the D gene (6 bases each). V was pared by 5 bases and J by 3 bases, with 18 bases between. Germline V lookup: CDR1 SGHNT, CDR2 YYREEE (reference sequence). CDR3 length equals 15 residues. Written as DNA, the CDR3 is TGTGCCAGCAGACAACCGGGGGCAGAGGGCTACGAGCAGTACTTC. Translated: CASRQPGAEGYEQYF.

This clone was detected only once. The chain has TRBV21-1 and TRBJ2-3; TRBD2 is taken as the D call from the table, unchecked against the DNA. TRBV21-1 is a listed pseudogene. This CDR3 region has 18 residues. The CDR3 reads CASSKGPQRELGTDTQYF. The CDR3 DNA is TGTGCCAGCAGCAAAGGTCCCCAGCGGGAGTTGGGCACAGATACGCAGTATTTT.

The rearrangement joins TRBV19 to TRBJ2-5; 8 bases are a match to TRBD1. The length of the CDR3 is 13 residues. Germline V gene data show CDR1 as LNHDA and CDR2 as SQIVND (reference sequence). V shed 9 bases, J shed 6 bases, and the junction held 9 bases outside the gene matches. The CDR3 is CASRNRGKKTQYF. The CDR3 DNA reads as TGTGCCAGCCGTAACAGGGGGAAAAAGACCCAGTACTTC.

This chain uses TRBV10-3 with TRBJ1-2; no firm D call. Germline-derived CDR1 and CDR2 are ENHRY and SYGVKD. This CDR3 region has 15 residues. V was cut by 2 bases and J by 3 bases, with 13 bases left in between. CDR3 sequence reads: CAISETLRLYYGYTF. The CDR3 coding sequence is TGTGCCATCAGTGAGACCCTACGGCTGTACTATGGCTACACCTTC.

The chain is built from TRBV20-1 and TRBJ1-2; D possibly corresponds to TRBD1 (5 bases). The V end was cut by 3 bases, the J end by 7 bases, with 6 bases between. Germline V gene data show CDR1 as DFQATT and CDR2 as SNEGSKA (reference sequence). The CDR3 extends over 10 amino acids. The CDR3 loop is CSARGVGYTF. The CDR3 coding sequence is TGCAGTGCTAGGGGGGTTGGCTACACCTTC.

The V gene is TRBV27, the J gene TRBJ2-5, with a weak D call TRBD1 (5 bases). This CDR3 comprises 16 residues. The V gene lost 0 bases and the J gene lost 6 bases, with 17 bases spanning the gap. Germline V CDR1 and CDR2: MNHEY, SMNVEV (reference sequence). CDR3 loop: CASSLSPKQGRQTQYF. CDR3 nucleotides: TGTGCCAGCAGTTTATCCCCCAAGCAGGGAAGGCAGACCCAGTACTTC.

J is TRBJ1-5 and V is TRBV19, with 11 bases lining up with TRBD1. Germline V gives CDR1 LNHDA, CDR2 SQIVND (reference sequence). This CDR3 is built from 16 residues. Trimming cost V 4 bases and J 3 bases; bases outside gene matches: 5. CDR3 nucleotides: TGTGCCAGTAGTACAGGACAGGGGGCCTTCAATCAGCCCCAGCATTTT. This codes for CASSTGQGAFNQPQHF.

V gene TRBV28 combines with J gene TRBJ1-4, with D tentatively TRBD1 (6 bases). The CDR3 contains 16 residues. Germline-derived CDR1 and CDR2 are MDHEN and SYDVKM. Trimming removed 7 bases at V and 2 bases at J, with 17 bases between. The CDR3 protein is CASTRDKRVTNEKLFF. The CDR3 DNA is TGTGCCAGCACCCGGGACAAGCGGGTGACTAATGAAAAACTGTTTTTT.

DNA of the CDR3: TGTGCCAGCCGAGGGGACAGTTCACCCCTCCACTTT. Residues: CASRGDSSPLHF. This chain connects TRBV2 to TRBJ1-6; 7 bases line up with TRBD1. The CDR3 extends over 12 amino acids. V dropped 8 bases and J dropped 9; count of bases not matched to a gene: 4. The germline gives CDR1 SNHLY, CDR2 FYNNEI.